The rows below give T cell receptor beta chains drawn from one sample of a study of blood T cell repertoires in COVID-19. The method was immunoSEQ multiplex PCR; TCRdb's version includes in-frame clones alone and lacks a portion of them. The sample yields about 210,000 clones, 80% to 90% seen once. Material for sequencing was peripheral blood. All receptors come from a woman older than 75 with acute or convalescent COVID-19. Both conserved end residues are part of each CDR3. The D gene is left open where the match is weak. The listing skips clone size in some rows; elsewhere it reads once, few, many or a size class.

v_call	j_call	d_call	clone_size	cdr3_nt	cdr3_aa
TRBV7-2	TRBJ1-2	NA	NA	TGTGCCAGCAGCTTAGGATCTGGGGCTTTCCGAGGCTACACCTTC	CASSLGSGAFRGYTF
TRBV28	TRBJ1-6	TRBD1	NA	TGTGCCAGCAGTTCCCGTGGTGTGGACAGGGTCCCCTTTGGGGTACCCCTCCACTTT	CASSSRGVDRVPFGVPLHF
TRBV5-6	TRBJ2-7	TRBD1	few	TGTGCCAGCATCGGGACAGGAGCCTACGAGCAGTACTTC	CASIGTGAYEQYF
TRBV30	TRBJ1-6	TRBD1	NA	TGTGCCTGGACAGGGCAGGGGGACTCACCCCTCCACTTT	CAWTGQGDSPLHF
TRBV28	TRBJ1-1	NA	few	TGTGCCAGCAGCCCACAAACCAGGGTATTAGGAGCTTTCTTT	CASSPQTRVLGAFF
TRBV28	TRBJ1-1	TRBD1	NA	TGTGCCAGCACTTCAACCGGGAAGGGGGCTAATGAAGCTTTCTTT	CASTSTGKGANEAFF
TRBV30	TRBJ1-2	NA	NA	TGTGCCTGGAGTATCTACCCCGACAGCGCCTATGGCTACACCTTC	CAWSIYPDSAYGYTF
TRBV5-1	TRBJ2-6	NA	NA	TGCGCCAGCAGCTTGTCCCAAGCAGGGGCCAACGTCCTGACTTTC	CASSLSQAGANVLTF
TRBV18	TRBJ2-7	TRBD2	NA	TGTGCCAGCTCACCACCGGGACTAGCCACCGATCGGTACTTC	CASSPPGLATDRYF
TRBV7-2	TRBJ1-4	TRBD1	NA	TGTGCCAGCAGCTTAGCCGGGACAGGGGAAGAAAAACTGTTTTTT	CASSLAGTGEEKLFF
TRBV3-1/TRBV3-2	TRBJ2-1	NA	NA	TGTGCCAGCAGCCAAGGCTCTAGCGAACAGCAGTTCTTC	CASSQGSSEQQFF
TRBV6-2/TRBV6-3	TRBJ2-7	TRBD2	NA	TGTGCCAGCAGTGGAGGTGGAGTCGGAATAGCGGGGACCTACGAGCAGTACTTC	CASSGGGVGIAGTYEQYF
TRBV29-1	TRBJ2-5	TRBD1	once	TGCAGCGTTGCCCGGGACAGGGTCCAAGAGACCCAGTACTTC	CSVARDRVQETQYF
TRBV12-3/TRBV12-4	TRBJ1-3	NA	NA	TGTGCCAGCAGGCCAATACAGGGAAACACCATATATTTT	CASRPIQGNTIYF
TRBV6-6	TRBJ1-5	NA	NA	TGTGCCAGCAGTCGCTTTGGACCGGACTATAGCAATCAGCCCCAGCATTTT	CASSRFGPDYSNQPQHF
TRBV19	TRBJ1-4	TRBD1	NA	TGTGCCAGTAGCCCACAGGGGGCTGAAAACGAAAAACTGTTTTTT	CASSPQGAENEKLFF
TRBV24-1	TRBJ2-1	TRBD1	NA	TGTGCCACCAGTGACCCCCGACAGGGCTCCTACAATGAGCAGTTCTTC	CATSDPRQGSYNEQFF
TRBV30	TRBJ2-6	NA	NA	TGTGCCTGGAGTGTGGGAGCCCGCTCTGGGGCCAACGTCCTGACTTTC	CAWSVGARSGANVLTF
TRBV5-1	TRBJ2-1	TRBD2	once	TGCGCCAGCAGCTTGGGGACTAGCGCCAACAATGAGCAGTTCTTC	CASSLGTSANNEQFF
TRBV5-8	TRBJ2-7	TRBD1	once	TGTGCCAGCCTCCATTTGACAGGGGGCGAATACGAGCAGTACTTC	CASLHLTGGEYEQYF
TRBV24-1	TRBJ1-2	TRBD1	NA	TGTGCCACCAGTGATCCCCCCGGGACAGGGGACTATGGCTACACCTTC	CATSDPPGTGDYGYTF
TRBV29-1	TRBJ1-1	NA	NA	TGCAGCGCTGCGACTGGTATTGAAGCTTTCTTT	CSAATGIEAFF
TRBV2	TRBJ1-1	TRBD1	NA	TGTGCCAGCAGAACCGACAGGGACGCTGAAGCTTTCTTT	CASRTDRDAEAFF
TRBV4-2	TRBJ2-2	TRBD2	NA	TGTGCCAGCAGCGAACGACTAGCGGGAGAGGCCGGGGAGCTGTTTTTT	CASSERLAGEAGELFF
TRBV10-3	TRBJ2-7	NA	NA	TGTGCCATCAGACCCGGACAGGGAGGGCCGTACGAGCAGTACTTC	CAIRPGQGGPYEQYF
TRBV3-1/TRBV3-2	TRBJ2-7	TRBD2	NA	TGTGCCAGCAGCCAAGTTTCGGGACTAGCGGGAGCGGTCCATGATATGCCCTCCTACGAGCAGTACTTC	CASSQVSGLAGAVHDMPSYEQYF
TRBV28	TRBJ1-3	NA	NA	TGTGCCAGCAGTGCTGGGCAGGGAAACACCATATATTTT	CASSAGQGNTIYF
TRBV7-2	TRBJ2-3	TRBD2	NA	TGTGCCAGCAGCTTAGGAGGGACTAGCCCGTATTTT	CASSLGGTSPYF
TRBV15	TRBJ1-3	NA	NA	TGTGCCACCAGCCTACCGGGGGGAAACACCATATATTTT	CATSLPGGNTIYF
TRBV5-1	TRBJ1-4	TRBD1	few	TGCGCCAGCAGCTTGGAAGCGGTGCAGGGGGCGGAAAAACTGTTTTTT	CASSLEAVQGAEKLFF
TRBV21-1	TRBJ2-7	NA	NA	TGTGCCAGCACCTCAACCCGGGACAGAACCTACGAGCAGTACTTC	CASTSTRDRTYEQYF
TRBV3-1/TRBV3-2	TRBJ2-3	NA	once	TGTGCCAGCAGCCAAGTACAGCCTACGGGCACAGATACGCAGTATTTT	CASSQVQPTGTDTQYF
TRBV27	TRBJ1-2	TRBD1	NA	TGTGCCAGCAGCCGTCGACAGGGGGTCTATGGCTACACCTTC	CASSRRQGVYGYTF
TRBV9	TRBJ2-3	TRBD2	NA	TGTGCCAGCAGCCCGGGACTAGCGGGAGGGGTAGATACGCAGTATTTT	CASSPGLAGGVDTQYF
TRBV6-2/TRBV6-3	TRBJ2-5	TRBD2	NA	TGTGCCAGCAGTACACGGACTAGCGGGAGCTATGAGACCCAGTACTTC	CASSTRTSGSYETQYF
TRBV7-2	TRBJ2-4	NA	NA	TGTGCCAGCAGCCGGTCTGCGGGACTCGCTTCGGCCAAAAACATTCAGTACTTC	CASSRSAGLASAKNIQYF
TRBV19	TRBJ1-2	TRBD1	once	TGTGCCAGCCAAGAACAGGGGGCGAGTGGCTACACCTTC	CASQEQGASGYTF
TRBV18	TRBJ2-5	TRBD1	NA	TGTGCCACCCGGGACAGGGTAAACCAAGAGACCCAGTACTTC	CATRDRVNQETQYF
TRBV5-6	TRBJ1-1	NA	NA	TGTGCCAGCAGCCTCCCTGAACTCCCTAACACTGAAGCTTTCTTT	CASSLPELPNTEAFF
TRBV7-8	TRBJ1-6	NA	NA	TGTGCCAGCAGCCCTAAAGCCCATTCACCCCTCCACTTT	CASSPKAHSPLHF
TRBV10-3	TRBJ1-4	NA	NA	TGTGCCATCAGTGAGTCGAGACAGCCTAATGAAAAACTGTTTTTT	CAISESRQPNEKLFF
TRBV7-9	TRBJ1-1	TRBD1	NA	TGTGCCAGCAGCGAACAGGGGTGGTCTGAAGCTTTCTTT	CASSEQGWSEAFF
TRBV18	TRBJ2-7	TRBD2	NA	TGTGCCAGCTCAAGACTAGCGACAAGCTCCTACGAGCAGTACTTC	CASSRLATSSYEQYF
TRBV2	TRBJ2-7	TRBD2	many	TGTGCCAGCAGTGAATTAGCGGGAGTGGGGGAGCAGTACTTC	CASSELAGVGEQYF
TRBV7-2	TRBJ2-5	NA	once	TGTGCCAGCAGCAGGCCCCGAGCGTTGGCGGAGACCCAGTACTTC	CASSRPRALAETQYF
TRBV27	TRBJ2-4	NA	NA	TGTGCCAGCAGTTCCGCCCCGACAGGTTCGGTCATTCAGTACTTC	CASSSAPTGSVIQYF
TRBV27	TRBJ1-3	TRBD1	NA	TGTGCCAGCAGTTTAGGCCCCGGGACAGGGTCTGGAAACACCATATATTTT	CASSLGPGTGSGNTIYF
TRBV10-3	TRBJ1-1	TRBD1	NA	TGTGCCATCAGTGGGACAGGGCAGGCCACTGAAGCTTTCTTT	CAISGTGQATEAFF
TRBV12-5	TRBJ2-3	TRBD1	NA	TGTGCTAGTGGTTCAGACAGGGGGGGACGCACAGATACGCAGTATTTT	CASGSDRGGRTDTQYF
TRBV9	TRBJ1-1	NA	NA	TGTGCCAGCAGCGATCCCAGGGAAGACACTGAAGCTTTCTTT	CASSDPREDTEAFF